This passage covers 4 T cell receptor beta chains from one sample sequenced in a study of blood T cell repertoires in COVID-19. Profiled with immunoSEQ multiplex PCR; TCRdb holds only in-frame clones, not every one. The sample gives under 300,000 clones, 70% to 85% of which show up once; under 2.5% is in the top ten. The sample was peripheral blood. These receptors all come from a man aged 35-49 years who had recovered from COVID-19.

The CDR3 region is CASGDRANYGYTF. CDR3 nucleotides: TGTGCCAGCGGGGACAGGGCTAACTATGGCTACACCTTC. This rearrangement joins TRBV18 to TRBJ1-2, with 9 bases aligning to TRBD1. Unmatched junction bases numbered 1, after V lost 8 bases and J lost 0 bases. The CDR3 is 13 residues long. Germline CDR1 reads KGHSH; CDR2 reads LQKENI.

The V gene is TRBV7-2, the J gene TRBJ1-1, with D possibly matching TRBD1 (5 bases). Trimming shortened V by 1 base and J by 5 bases, and 14 bases separated the two germline ends. Germline V gene data show CDR1 as SGHTA and CDR2 as FQGNSA. The CDR3 has 15 residues. CDR3: CASSLGPGEGTEAFF. The DNA for the CDR3 is TGTGCCAGCAGCTTAGGGCCCGGGGAGGGGACTGAAGCTTTCTTT.

The gene calls are TRBV27 and TRBJ1-1; D is unresolved. The CDR3 is 11 amino acids. The V and J ends lost 10 bases and 11 bases respectively, with 17 bases between them. Germline loops: CDR1 MNHEY, CDR2 SMNVEV (reference sequence). Here the CDR3 DNA reads TGTGCCACCCGAACGACATTGAAGGCTTTCTTT. As protein: CATRTTLKAFF.

The genes are TRBV11-2 and TRBJ2-7; TRBD1 aligns across 8 bases. Germline trimming cut 3 bases from V and 5 bases from J; bases unmatched to any gene: 3. CDR1 is SGHAT, CDR2 FQNNGV, per germline. This CDR3 has 13 amino acids. CDR3 in amino acids: CASSFNRGNEQYF. As DNA, the CDR3 is TGTGCCAGCAGCTTTAACAGGGGGAACGAGCAGTACTTC.